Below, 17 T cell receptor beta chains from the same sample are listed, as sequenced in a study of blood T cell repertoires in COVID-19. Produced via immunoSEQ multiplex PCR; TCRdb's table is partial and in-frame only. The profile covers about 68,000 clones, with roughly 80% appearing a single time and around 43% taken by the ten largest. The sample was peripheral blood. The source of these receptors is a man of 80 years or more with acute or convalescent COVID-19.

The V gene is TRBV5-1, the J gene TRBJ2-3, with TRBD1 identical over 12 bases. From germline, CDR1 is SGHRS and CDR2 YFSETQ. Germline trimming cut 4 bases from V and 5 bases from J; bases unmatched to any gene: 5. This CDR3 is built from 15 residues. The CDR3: CASSDRDRGQDTQYF. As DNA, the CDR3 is TGCGCCAGCAGCGACCGGGACAGGGGGCAAGATACGCAGTATTTT.

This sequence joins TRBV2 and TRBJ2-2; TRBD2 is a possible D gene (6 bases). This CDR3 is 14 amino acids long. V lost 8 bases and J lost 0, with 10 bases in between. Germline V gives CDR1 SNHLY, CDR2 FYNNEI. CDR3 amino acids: CASLRGTNTGELFF. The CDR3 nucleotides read TGTGCCAGCCTACGGGGGACGAACACCGGGGAGCTGTTTTTT.

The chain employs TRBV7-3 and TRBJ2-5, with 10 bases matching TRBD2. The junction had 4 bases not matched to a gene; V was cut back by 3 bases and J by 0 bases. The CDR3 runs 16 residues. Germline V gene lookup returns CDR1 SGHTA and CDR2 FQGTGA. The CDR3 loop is CASSLGLAGDQETQYF. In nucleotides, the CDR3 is TGTGCCAGCAGCTTGGGGCTAGCGGGGGACCAAGAGACCCAGTACTTC.

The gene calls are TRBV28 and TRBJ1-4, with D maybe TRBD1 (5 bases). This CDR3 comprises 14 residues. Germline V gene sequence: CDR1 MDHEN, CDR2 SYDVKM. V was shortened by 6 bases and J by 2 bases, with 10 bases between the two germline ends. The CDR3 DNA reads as TGTGCCAGCAGAGCAGGGAATACTAATGAAAAACTGTTTTTT. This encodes CASRAGNTNEKLFF.

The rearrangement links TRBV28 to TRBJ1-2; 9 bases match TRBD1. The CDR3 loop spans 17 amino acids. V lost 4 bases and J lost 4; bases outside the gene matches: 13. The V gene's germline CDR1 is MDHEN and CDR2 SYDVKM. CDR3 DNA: TGTGCCAGCAGTTCCACATTCATCCGACAGGGGGGCTATGGCTACACCTTC. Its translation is CASSSTFIRQGGYGYTF.

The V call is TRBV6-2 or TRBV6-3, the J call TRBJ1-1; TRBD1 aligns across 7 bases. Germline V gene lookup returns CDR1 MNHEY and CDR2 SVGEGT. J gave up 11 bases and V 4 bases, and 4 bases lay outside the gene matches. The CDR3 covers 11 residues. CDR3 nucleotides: TGTGCCAGCAGTTTACGGGGACAGGCTTTCTTT. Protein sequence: CASSLRGQAFF.

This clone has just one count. The chain's CDR3 is CATSDRDRVSEKLFF. DNA for the CDR3: TGTGCCACCAGCGACAGGGACAGGGTGAGCGAAAAACTGTTTTTT. The chain carries TRBV15 and TRBJ1-4; 9 bases line up with TRBD1. This CDR3 contains 15 residues. Germline V gene data show CDR1 as LNHNV and CDR2 as YYDKDF (reference sequence). V dropped 5 bases and J dropped 8; count of bases not matched to a gene: 9.

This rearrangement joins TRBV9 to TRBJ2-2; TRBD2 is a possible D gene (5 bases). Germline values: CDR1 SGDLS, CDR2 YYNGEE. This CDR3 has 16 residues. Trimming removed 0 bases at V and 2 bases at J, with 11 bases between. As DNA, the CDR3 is TGTGCCAGCAGCGTAGTCCCCTCGGGAAACACCGGGGAGCTGTTTTTT. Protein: CASSVVPSGNTGELFF.

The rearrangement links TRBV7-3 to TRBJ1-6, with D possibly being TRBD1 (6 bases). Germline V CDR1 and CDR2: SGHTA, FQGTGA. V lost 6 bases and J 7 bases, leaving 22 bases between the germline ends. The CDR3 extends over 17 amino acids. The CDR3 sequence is CASSLNQQGSGNSPLHF. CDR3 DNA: TGTGCCAGCAGTTTGAATCAACAGGGATCTGGGAATTCACCCCTCCACTTT.

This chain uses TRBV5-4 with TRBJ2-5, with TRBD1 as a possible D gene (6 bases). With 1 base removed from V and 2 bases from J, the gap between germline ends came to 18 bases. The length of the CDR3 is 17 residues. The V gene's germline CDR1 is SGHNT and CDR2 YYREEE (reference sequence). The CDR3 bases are TGTGCCAGCAGCTTGAACACAGGGTGGGTCTCTCAAGAGACCCAGTACTTC. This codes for CASSLNTGWVSQETQYF.

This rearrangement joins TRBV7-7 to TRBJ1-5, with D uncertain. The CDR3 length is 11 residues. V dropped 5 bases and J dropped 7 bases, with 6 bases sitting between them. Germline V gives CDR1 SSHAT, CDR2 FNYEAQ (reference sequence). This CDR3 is CASSERQPQHF. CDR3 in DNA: TGTGCCAGCAGCGAGAGACAGCCCCAGCATTTT.

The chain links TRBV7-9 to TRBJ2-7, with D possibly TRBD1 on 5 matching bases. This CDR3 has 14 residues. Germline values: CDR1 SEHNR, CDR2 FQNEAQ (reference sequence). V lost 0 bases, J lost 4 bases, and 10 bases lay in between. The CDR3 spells CASSLAGAPYEQYF. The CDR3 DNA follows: TGTGCCAGCAGCTTAGCAGGGGCGCCGTACGAGCAGTACTTC.

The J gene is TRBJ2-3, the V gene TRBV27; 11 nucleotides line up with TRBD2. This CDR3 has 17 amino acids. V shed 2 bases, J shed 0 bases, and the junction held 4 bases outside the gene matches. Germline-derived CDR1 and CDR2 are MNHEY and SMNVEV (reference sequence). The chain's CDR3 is CASSLPRLAGSTDTQYF. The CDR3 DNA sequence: TGTGCCAGCAGTTTACCCCGACTAGCGGGGAGCACAGATACGCAGTATTTT.

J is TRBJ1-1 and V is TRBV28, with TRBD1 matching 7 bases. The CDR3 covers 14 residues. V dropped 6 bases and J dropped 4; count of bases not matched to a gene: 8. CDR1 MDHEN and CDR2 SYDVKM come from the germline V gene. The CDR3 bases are TGTGCCAGCAGGACTCCACAGGGGTCCACTGAAGCTTTCTTT. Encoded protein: CASRTPQGSTEAFF.

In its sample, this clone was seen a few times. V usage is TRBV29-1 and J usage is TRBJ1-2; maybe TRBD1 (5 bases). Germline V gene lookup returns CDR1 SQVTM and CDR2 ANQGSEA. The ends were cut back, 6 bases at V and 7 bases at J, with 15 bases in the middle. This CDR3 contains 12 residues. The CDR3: CSVQEGRPGYTF. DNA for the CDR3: TGCAGCGTGCAGGAGGGACGGCCTGGCTACACCTTC.

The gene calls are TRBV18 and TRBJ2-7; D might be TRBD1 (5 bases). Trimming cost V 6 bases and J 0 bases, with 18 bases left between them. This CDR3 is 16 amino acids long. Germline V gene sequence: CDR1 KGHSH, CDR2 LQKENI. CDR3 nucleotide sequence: TGTGCCAGCTCCCCTTTCCTAACGGACAACTCCTACGAGCAGTACTTC. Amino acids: CASSPFLTDNSYEQYF.

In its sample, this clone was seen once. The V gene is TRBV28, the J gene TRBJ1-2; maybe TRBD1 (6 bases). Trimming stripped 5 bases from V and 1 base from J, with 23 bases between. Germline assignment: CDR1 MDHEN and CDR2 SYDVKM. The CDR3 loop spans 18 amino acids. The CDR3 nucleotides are TGTGCCAGCAGTCCGGACAGCCTGGGCTACGACTATAACTATGGCTACACCTTC. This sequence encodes CASSPDSLGYDYNYGYTF.